The next 14 T cell receptor beta chains were all read from a single sample in a study of T cell repertoires in cytomegalovirus infection. TCRdb itself ran the reads through MiXCR, one entry per CDR3 protein. The table has nearly 650,000 distinct CDR3 sequences, 20% to 25% seen once. Sequencing was carried out using CD8+ T cells from PBMCs. The receptors derive from a human donor in good health (CMV status not recorded). Some clones in this sample may be carry-over from other donors' samples.

The chain couples TRBV7-8 to TRBJ2-3, with D perhaps matching TRBD1 or TRBD2 (5 bases each). V was pared by 5 bases and J by 4 bases, with 16 bases between. This CDR3 contains 15 residues. Germline V gene lookup returns CDR1 SGHVS and CDR2 FQNEAQ. In DNA form, the CDR3 reads TGTGCCAGCAGCACCCCGGGACCTAAGGCAGATACGCAGTATTTT. It specifies CASSTPGPKADTQYF.

This clonotype was counted ten times or more. V is TRBV7-2 and J is TRBJ2-3; D is unclear. The CDR3 spans 12 residues. Germline lookup yields CDR1 SGHTA and CDR2 FQGNSA. Between the trimmed V and J ends, which lost 3 bases and 5 bases, there was a span of 6 bases. The CDR3 loop is CASSFRRDTQYF. The DNA of the CDR3 is TGTGCCAGCAGCTTTCGTAGAGATACGCAGTATTTT.

Note on this clonotype: A much larger clone is a single base away; this may be a read error. This chain uses TRBV7-2 with TRBJ2-1; D unclear. The CDR3 is 8 residues long. From germline, CDR1 is SGHTA and CDR2 FQGNSA. The CDR3 region is CVSPQQFF. CDR3 nucleotide sequence: TGTGTCAGCCCCCAGCAGTTCTTC.

The V call is TRBV7-4, the J call TRBJ2-7; D uncertain. Per the germline V gene, CDR1 is SGHVT and CDR2 is SQSDAQ. V shed 1 base and J shed 0 bases, with 16 bases lying between them. The CDR3 is 17 residues long. CDR3 sequence reads: CASSLGRNMQSSYEQYF. In nucleotides, the CDR3 is TGTGCCAGCAGCTTAGGGCGGAACATGCAAAGCTCCTACGAGCAGTACTTC.

This clonotype was counted a few times. The chain is built from TRBV24-1 and TRBJ2-2; the D gene could be TRBD1 or TRBD2 (5 bases each). The germline V gene has CDR1 KGHDR and CDR2 SFDVKD. The CDR3 runs to 17 residues. The V gene lost 3 bases and the J gene lost 5 bases, with 18 bases spanning the gap. This chain's CDR3 is CATSDTLGTQRTGELFF. CDR3 nucleotides: TGTGCCACCAGTGATACTTTGGGGACCCAACGGACCGGGGAGCTGTTTTTT.

As to this clonotype: One end of the junction is discordant with germline, which a read error may explain. The chain recombines TRBV7-9 with TRBJ1-2; D possibly corresponds to TRBD1 (5 bases). The germline V gene has CDR1 SEHNR and CDR2 FQNEAQ (reference sequence). The CDR3 runs to 11 residues. The CDR3 here is CASSSDRDGAF. The CDR3 DNA sequence: TGTGCCAGCAGCTCGGACCGGGACGGTGCCTTC.

The rearrangement joins TRBV20-1 to TRBJ1-2; D gene unclear. The CDR3 runs to 11 residues. Germline V gene data show CDR1 as DFQATT and CDR2 as SNEGSKA (reference sequence). Trimming took 2 bases from V and 8 from J, leaving 9 bases between them. CDR3 in DNA: TGCAGTGCTAGACCCAGCCGGGGCTACACCTTC. This encodes CSARPSRGYTF.

The J gene is TRBJ2-5, the V gene TRBV14; D might be TRBD1 or TRBD2, each matching 5 bases. CDR3 length: 15 amino acids. The germline CDR1 and CDR2 sequences are SGHDN and FVKESK. Trimming cost V 4 bases and J 0 bases, with 12 bases left between them. The CDR3 reads CASSPGTVNQETQYF. The CDR3 nucleotides read TGTGCCAGCAGCCCCGGGACGGTTAACCAAGAGACCCAGTACTTC.

This chain joins TRBV15 and TRBJ2-5; unclear D gene. The V gene's germline CDR1 is LNHNV and CDR2 YYDKDF (reference sequence). V was pared by 0 bases and J by 6 bases, with 5 bases between. The CDR3 has 12 residues. The CDR3 DNA follows: TGTGCCACCAGCAGAGAAGGCAAGACCCAGTACTTC. Its protein is CATSREGKTQYF.

This chain joins TRBV13 and TRBJ1-4; D is unresolved. CDR1 is PRHDT and CDR2 is FYEKMQ in the germline V gene (reference sequence). V dropped 5 bases and J dropped 7 bases, with 17 bases sitting between them. This CDR3 is 15 amino acids long. The CDR3 reads CASSTRTGRSEKLFF. The CDR3 DNA sequence: TGTGCCAGCAGCACCCGGACGGGTCGCTCTGAAAAACTGTTTTTT.

CDR3 residues: CASSFGTGVREQYF. The CDR3 region has the DNA TGTGCCAGCAGTTTTGGGACAGGGGTTCGCGAGCAGTACTTC. V is TRBV27 and J is TRBJ2-7; 10 nucleotides agree with TRBD1. V gave up 3 bases and J gave up 6 bases; unmatched junction bases: 5. The CDR3 sequence is 14 residues long. CDR1 and CDR2 (germline): MNHEY, SMNVEV (reference sequence).

The DNA of the CDR3 is TGCAGTGCTAGCCTTGGACCGGGGAATGAGCAGTTCTTC. This translates into CSASLGPGNEQFF. This sequence joins TRBV20-1 and TRBJ2-1; the D gene is possibly TRBD2 (5 bases). V was shortened by 3 bases and J by 7 bases, with 13 bases between the two germline ends. The CDR3 extends over 13 amino acids. Germline CDR1 is DFQATT and CDR2 is SNEGSKA (reference sequence).

As regards this clonotype: Without the conserved terminal phenylalanine or tryptophan, this CDR3 likely stems from a read error. No DNA is shown, since the ends of the CDR3 on it are uncertain; the CDR3 is the one TCRdb lists. The chain joins TRBV24-1 to TRBJ1-1. Germline loops: CDR1 KGHDR, CDR2 SFDVKD. The CDR3 adds up to 14 amino acids, both ends counted. CDR3 sequence: CATSDSPKPPQKKI.

The table lists this clonotype with many counts. This chain connects TRBV6-5 to TRBJ2-1; D gene unclear. The CDR3 sequence is 13 residues long. The ends were cut back, 1 base at V and 2 bases at J, with 3 bases in the middle. The germline gives CDR1 MNHEY, CDR2 SVGAGI. This chain's CDR3 is CASSYLPYNEQFF. CDR3 DNA: TGTGCCAGCAGTTACTTACCCTACAATGAGCAGTTCTTC.